The rows below give T cell receptor beta chains drawn from one sample of a study of T cells in Graves' hyperthyroidism and ophthalmopathy. TCRdb re-derived calls from the multiplex PCR reads in MiXCR, one entry per CDR3 protein. Of under 650,000 distinct CDR3 sequences in the sample, 15% to 20% are singletons; the top ten hold 3.5% to 4%. Source material: blood. These TCRs come from a woman aged 25-40 years with Graves' hyperthyroidism. Each CDR3 is given with its conserved first and last residue. The order of the fields is V gene, clone size, J gene, CDR3 protein. Some rows mark clone size as missing; the rest say once, few, many or name a class of expanded clone.

>TRBV19|NA|TRBJ2-7
CASSTRSRTGRVDEQYF
>TRBV15|NA|TRBJ1-4
CATSRAKDGGNEKLFF
>TRBV5-1|NA|TRBJ2-5
CASSLGGILGEETQYF
>TRBV4-1|few|TRBJ1-5
CASSQDRAAPGEPQHF
>TRBV12-3/TRBV12-4|few|TRBJ2-6
CASSFGRRLSGANVLTF
>TRBV19|NA|TRBJ2-1
CASRHTGQSYNEQFF
>TRBV9|few|TRBJ1-1
CASSVGYMGSEAFF
>TRBV6-1|many|TRBJ2-3
CASTPFRGSTDTQYF
>TRBV6-1|few|TRBJ2-5
CASSESVQETQCF
>TRBV10-3|few|TRBJ1-2
CAISGDRGGYGYTF
>TRBV20-1|few|TRBJ2-1
CSARWQDRLRNEQFF
>TRBV28|once|TRBJ2-7
CASSPSGTNGYEQYF
>TRBV29-1|many|TRBJ1-2
CSVYRGNNYGYTF